The 12 T cell receptor beta chains below were found in one sample sequenced in a study of T cell repertoires in cytomegalovirus infection. TCRdb re-called the reads with MiXCR, one entry per CDR3 protein. Here the sample spans roughly 500,000 distinct CDR3 sequences, about 33% being singletons. Their recognized antigens are unknown. This sample comprised cultured PBMCs, obtained from culture after CMV antigen stimulation. These receptors were taken from a human donor in good health (CMV status not recorded). Some clones in this sample may be carry-over from other donors' samples.

To note about this clonotype: An end of the junction does not agree with germline; a read error may underlie this. The V call is TRBV20-1, the J call TRBJ2-7; TRBD2 aligns across 9 bases. This CDR3 comprises 13 residues. CDR1 and CDR2 from the germline V gene are DFQATT and SNEGSKA (reference sequence). CDR3 sequence: CSATGTSSGHTIF. CDR3 DNA sequence: TGCAGTGCTACCGGGACTAGCTCGGGCCATACTATCTTC.

V usage is TRBV7-2 and J usage is TRBJ2-3; 13 nucleotides line up with TRBD2. The CDR3 has 16 amino acids. After removal of 4 bases from V and 4 bases from J, the junction contained 5 bases not matched to a gene. The germline CDR1 and CDR2 sequences are SGHTA and FQGNSA. The CDR3 is CASSSLAGGHADTQYF. The DNA of the CDR3 is TGTGCCAGCAGCTCACTAGCGGGAGGGCATGCAGATACGCAGTATTTT. Combining the CDR3 with reference TRBV7-2 and TRBJ2-3 gives the whole variable domain GAGVSQSPSNKVTEKGKDVELRCDPISGHTALYWYRQSLGQGLEFLIYFQGNSAPDKSGLPSDRFSAERTGGSVSTLTIQRTQQEDSAVYLCASSSLAGGHADTQYFGPGTRLTVL.

The rearrangement joins TRBV5-4 to TRBJ2-7; TRBD1 matches 8 bases. The CDR3 contains 14 residues. The V gene end was trimmed by 4 bases and the J gene end by 7 bases; junction bases not matched to a gene: 10. The germline CDR1 and CDR2 sequences are SGHNT and YYREEE (reference sequence). In DNA form, the CDR3 reads TGTGCCAGCAGCCGGGACAGGCCCTACGGGGAGCAGTACTTC. This gives the protein CASSRDRPYGEQYF.

Points on this clonotype: At one of its ends the junction is not consistent with the germline gene, which may arise from a read error. J is TRBJ2-1 and V is TRBV7-6; no clear D. Germline values: CDR1 SGHVS, CDR2 FNYEAQ. The CDR3 is 15 amino acids. CDR3 protein: CASSPEEYSYNEQFF. In nucleotides, the CDR3 is TGTGCTAGCAGCCCAGAAGAGTACTCCTACAATGAGCAGTTCTTC.

This chain connects TRBV12-3 or TRBV12-4 to TRBJ2-1; 11 nucleotides match TRBD2. Trimming took 6 bases from V and 7 from J; bases not matched to a gene: 11. The CDR3 consists of 16 residues. This CDR3 reads CASSLLRLAGSNEQFF. The CDR3 bases are TGTGCCAGCAGCTTACTGAGACTAGCGGGATCGAATGAGCAGTTCTTC.

V gene TRBV7-9 combines with J gene TRBJ2-1; D is unresolved. The germline V gene has CDR1 SEHNR and CDR2 FQNEAQ (reference sequence). The length of the CDR3 is 13 residues. Trimming took off 0 bases at V and 9 bases at J, with 9 bases between the two ends. CDR3 amino acids: CASSLAMELEQFF. CDR3 DNA sequence: TGTGCCAGCAGCTTAGCGATGGAGCTTGAGCAGTTCTTC.

This clonotype was seen only a few times. The rearrangement uses TRBV7-2 and TRBJ2-1; D possibly corresponds to TRBD2 (6 bases). Between the trimmed V and J ends, which lost 5 bases and 10 bases, there was a span of 18 bases. Germline V gene lookup returns CDR1 SGHTA and CDR2 FQGNSA. This CDR3 is built from 14 residues. In DNA form, the CDR3 reads TGTGCCAGCAGCCTACCGGAGGGACCTCGGGAGCAGTTCTTC. Residues: CASSLPEGPREQFF.

This clonotype occurred a few times. The chain is built from TRBV4-2 and TRBJ2-1; 8 bases are shared with TRBD2. With V trimmed by 1 base and J by 6 bases, 11 bases remained unmatched. Germline V gene sequence: CDR1 LGHNA, CDR2 YNFKEQ. CDR3 size: 17 residues. Here the CDR3 DNA reads TGTGCCAGCAGCCAAGGTCATACCGGGACTAGACGCAATGAGCAGTTCTTC. Its translation: CASSQGHTGTRRNEQFF.

J is TRBJ1-1 and V is TRBV7-2, with a weak D call TRBD1 (6 bases). This CDR3 has 16 amino acids. From germline, CDR1 is SGHTA and CDR2 FQGNSA. V shed 1 base and J shed 0 bases, with 12 bases lying between them. The CDR3 coding sequence is TGTGCCAGCAGCTTAGATAACAGGGCATTGAACACTGAAGCTTTCTTT. Translating it yields CASSLDNRALNTEAFF.

The table lists this clonotype with a few counts. This chain uses TRBV7-9 with TRBJ2-5, with a tentative D call TRBD1 (6 bases). V was clipped by 0 bases and J by 3 bases, with 14 bases between them. Germline CDR1 is SEHNR and CDR2 is FQNEAQ (reference sequence). The CDR3 runs 16 residues. This CDR3 is CASSLASQGWEETQYF. In DNA, the CDR3 is TGTGCCAGCAGCTTAGCCTCACAGGGTTGGGAAGAGACCCAGTACTTC.

This clonotype has just a few counts. V usage is TRBV7-9 and J usage is TRBJ1-2, with 9 bases aligning to TRBD1. The CDR3 contains 12 residues. V shed 4 bases, J shed 10 bases, and the junction held 4 bases outside the gene matches. The germline V gene encodes CDR1 SEHNR and CDR2 FQNEAQ (reference sequence). The CDR3 loop is CASSSGQGPYTF. The CDR3 DNA reads as TGTGCCAGCAGCTCCGGACAGGGGCCCTACACCTTC.

In this sample, this clonotype turned up many times. V and J are TRBV7-2 and TRBJ1-1; D is possibly TRBD1 (5 bases). The ends were cut back, 9 bases at V and 0 bases at J, with 11 bases in the middle. CDR3 length equals 13 residues. Germline-derived CDR1 and CDR2 are SGHTA and FQGNSA. CDR3 amino acids: CASGRGVNTEAFF. In DNA form, the CDR3 reads TGTGCCAGTGGACGGGGGGTGAACACTGAAGCTTTCTTT.